This TCR beta chain was found in a study of T-cell reconstitution after alpha-beta-depleted transplantation in children. Preparation of the TCRbeta library was carried out with unique molecular identifiers. Using its own MiXCR run on the PCR reads, TCRdb lists one record per CDR3 protein. Altogether around 300,000 distinct CDR3 sequences are present, roughly 9.1% being singletons, with the ten largest covering 7.5%. Deletions cut 1 base from V and 5 bases from J, with 13 bases between. This CDR3 has 15 amino acids. Germline values: CDR1 SGHTA, CDR2 FQGNSA. This clonotype occurred many times. The sequenced sample was PBMCs, obtained before TCRalphabeta/CD19-depleted stem cell transplant. The chain links TRBV7-2 to TRBJ2-3; D perhaps matches TRBD1 (6 bases). This clonotype was obtained from a boy in the first two years of life with acute myeloid leukemia, due to receive a stem cell transplant. CDR3 DNA: TGTGCCAGCAGCTTAGTGTGGGGGCTAGGAGATACGCAGTATTTT. Protein product: CASSLVWGLGDTQYF.